This T cell receptor beta chain is drawn from a study of blood T cells in healthy people across ages. The V and J ends lost 5 bases and 5 bases respectively, with 18 bases between them. CDR1 and CDR2 (germline): SGHTA, FQGTGA. This CDR3 is 15 amino acids long. It was with a sample-barcoded 5' primer and a J-beta primer mix that a second PCR of roughly 7 to 12 cycles was run. MiXCR, run by TCRdb on the 5' RACE reads, gives a single entry per CDR3 protein. This table holds hundreds of thousands of distinct CDR3 sequences, less than 60% found once. This clonotype was observed a handful of times. Material for sequencing was blood. V gene TRBV7-3 combines with J gene TRBJ2-5; D not resolved. This TCR was sampled from a man older than 75 in good health. The CDR3 DNA is TGTGCCAGCAGCCAGAATGCGGTCCGTGCGGAGACCCAGTACTTC. Protein sequence: CASSQNAVRAETQYF.